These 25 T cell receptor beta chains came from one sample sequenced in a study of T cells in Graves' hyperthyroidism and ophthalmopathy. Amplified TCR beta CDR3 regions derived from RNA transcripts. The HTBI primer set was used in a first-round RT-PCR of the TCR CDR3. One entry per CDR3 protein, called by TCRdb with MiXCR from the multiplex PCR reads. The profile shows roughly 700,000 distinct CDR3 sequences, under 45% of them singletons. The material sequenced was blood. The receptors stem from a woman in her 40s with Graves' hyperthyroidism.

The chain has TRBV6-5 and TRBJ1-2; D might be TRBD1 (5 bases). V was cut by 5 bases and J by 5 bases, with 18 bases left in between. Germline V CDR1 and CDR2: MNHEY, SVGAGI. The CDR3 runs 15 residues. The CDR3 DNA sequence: TGTGCCAGCAGTGAACCCTACAGGAGTAATTATGGCTACACCTTC. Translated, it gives CASSEPYRSNYGYTF.

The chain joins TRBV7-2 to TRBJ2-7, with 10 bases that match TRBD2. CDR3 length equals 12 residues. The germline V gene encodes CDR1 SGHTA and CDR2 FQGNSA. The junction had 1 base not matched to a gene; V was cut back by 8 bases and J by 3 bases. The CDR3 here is CASGTSDYEQYF. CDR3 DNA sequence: TGTGCCAGCGGGACTAGCGACTACGAGCAGTACTTC.

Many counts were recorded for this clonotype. CDR3 nucleotide sequence: TGTGCCAGCAGGGACAGCGATCAGCCCCAGCATTTT. Residues: CASRDSDQPQHF. The chain uses TRBV6-2 or TRBV6-3 and TRBJ1-5, with D possibly matching TRBD1 (6 bases). The CDR3 is made up of 12 amino acids. Trimming took off 6 bases at V and 5 bases at J, with 8 bases between the two ends. Looked up from germline, CDR1 is MNHEY and CDR2 is SVGEGT.

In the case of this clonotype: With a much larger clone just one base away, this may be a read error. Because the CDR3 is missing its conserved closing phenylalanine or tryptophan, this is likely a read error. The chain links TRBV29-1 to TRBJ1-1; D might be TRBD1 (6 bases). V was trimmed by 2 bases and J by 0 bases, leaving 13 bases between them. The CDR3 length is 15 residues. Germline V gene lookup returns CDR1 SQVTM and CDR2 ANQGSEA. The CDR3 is CSVELGTSMNTEAFL. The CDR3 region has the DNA TGCAGCGTTGAACTCGGGACAAGTATGAACACTGAAGCTTTCCTT.

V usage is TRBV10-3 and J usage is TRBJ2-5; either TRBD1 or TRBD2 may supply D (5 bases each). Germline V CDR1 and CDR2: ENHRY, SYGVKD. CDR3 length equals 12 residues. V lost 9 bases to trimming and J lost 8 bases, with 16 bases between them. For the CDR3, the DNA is TGTGCCATTGGCAGGGACGGAGAAACCCAGTACTTC. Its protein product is CAIGRDGETQYF.

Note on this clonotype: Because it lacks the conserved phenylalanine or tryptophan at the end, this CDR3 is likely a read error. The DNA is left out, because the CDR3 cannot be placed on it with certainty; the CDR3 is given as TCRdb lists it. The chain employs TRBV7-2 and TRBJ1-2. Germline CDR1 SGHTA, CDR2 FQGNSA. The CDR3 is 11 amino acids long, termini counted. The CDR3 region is CASSLDAGNTL.

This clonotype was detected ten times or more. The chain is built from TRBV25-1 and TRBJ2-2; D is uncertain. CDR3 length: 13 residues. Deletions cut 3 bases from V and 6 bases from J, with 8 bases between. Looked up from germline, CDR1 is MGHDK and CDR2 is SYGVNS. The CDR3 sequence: CASSDKGPGELFF. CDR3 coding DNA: TGTGCCAGCAGTGATAAGGGTCCCGGGGAGCTGTTTTTT. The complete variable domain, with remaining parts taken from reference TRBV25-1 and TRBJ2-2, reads EADIYQTPRYLVIGTGKKITLECSQTMGHDKMYWYQQDPGMELHLIHYSYGVNSTEKGDLSSESTVSRIRTEHFPLTLESARPSHTSQYLCASSDKGPGELFFGEGSRLTVL.

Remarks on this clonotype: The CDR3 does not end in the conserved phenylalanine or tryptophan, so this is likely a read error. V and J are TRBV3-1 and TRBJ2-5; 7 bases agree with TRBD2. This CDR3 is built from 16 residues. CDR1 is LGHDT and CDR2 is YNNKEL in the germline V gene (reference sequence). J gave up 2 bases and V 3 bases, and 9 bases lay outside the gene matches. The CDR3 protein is CASSQGVAGPQETQYL. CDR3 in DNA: TGTGCCAGCAGCCAGGGGGTAGCGGGCCCTCAAGAGACCCAGTACCTC.

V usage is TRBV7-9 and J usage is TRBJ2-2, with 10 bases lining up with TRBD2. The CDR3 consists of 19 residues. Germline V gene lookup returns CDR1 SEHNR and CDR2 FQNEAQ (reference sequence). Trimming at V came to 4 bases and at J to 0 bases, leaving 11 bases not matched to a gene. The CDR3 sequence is CASSSTGLAKYANTGELFF. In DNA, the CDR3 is TGTGCCAGCAGCTCCACGGGACTAGCGAAATATGCGAACACCGGGGAGCTGTTTTTT.

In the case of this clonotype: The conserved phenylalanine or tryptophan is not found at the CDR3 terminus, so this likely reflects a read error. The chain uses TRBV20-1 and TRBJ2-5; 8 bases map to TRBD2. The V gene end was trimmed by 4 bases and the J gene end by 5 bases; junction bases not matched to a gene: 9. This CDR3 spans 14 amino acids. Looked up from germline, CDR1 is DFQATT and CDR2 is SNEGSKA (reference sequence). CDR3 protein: CSAMGLAGMETQYY. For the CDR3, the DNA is TGCAGTGCTATGGGGCTAGCGGGTATGGAGACCCAGTACTAC.

CDR3 nucleotides: TGTGCCAGCAGTTTCCGGACAGGGCTGGTCGGGGAGCTGTTTTTT. Protein sequence: CASSFRTGLVGELFF. The chain is built from TRBV6-5 and TRBJ2-2, with TRBD1 matching 8 bases. This CDR3 contains 15 residues. V lost 4 bases and J lost 7; bases outside the gene matches: 8. Germline V gives CDR1 MNHEY, CDR2 SVGAGI.

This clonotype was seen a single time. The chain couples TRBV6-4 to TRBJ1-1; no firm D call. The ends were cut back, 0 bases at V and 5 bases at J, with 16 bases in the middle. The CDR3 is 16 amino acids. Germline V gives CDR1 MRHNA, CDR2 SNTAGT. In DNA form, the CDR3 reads TGTGCCAGCAGTGACTCGAGGGTCTTGGGAAAAACTGAAGCTTTCTTT. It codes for CASSDSRVLGKTEAFF.

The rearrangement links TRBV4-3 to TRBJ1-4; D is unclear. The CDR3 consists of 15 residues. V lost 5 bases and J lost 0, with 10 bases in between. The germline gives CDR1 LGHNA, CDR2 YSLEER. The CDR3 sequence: CASSRATSTNEKLFF. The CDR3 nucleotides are TGCGCCAGCAGCAGGGCGACCTCAACTAATGAAAAACTGTTTTTT.

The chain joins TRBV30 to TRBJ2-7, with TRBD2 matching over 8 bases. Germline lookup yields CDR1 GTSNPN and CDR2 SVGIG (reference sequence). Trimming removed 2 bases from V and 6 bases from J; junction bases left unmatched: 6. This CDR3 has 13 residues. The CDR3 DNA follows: TGTGCCTGGAGTATCGGCGGGAGGTTCGAGCAGTACTTC. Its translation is CAWSIGGRFEQYF.

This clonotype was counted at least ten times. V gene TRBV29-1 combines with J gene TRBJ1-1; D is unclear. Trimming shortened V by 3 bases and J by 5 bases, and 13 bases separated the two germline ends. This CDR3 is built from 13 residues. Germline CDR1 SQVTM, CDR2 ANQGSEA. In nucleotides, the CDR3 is TGCAGCGTTGATAGTGGGATTCTTACTGAAGCTTTCTTT. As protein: CSVDSGILTEAFF.

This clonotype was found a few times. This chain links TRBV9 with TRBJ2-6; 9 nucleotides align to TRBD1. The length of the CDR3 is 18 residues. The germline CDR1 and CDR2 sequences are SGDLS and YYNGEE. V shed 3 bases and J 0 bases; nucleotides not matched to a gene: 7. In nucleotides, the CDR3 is TGTGCCAGCAGCGCAGGGGACAGGGCTGACTCTGGGGCCAACGTCCTGACTTTC. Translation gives CASSAGDRADSGANVLTF.

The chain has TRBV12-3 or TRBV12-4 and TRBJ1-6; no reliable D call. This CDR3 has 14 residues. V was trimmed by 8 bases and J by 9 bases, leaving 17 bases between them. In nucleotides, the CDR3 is TGTGCCAGCTCTCCACATATGGAAAGTTCACCCCTCCACTTT. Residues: CASSPHMESSPLHF.

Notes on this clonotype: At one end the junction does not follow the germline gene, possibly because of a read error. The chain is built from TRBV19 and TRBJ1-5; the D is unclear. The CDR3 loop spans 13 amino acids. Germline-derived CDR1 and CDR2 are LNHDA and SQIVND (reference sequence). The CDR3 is CASSTRLDQTQHF. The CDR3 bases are TGTGCCAGTAGTACACGACTAGATCAGACCCAGCATTTT.

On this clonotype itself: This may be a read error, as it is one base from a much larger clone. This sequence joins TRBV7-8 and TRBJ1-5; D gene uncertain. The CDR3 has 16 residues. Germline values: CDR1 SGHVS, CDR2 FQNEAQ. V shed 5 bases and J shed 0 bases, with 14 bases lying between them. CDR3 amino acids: CASSPAYSSSNQPQHF. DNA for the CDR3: TGTGCCAGCAGCCCCGCTTACTCTTCTAGCAATCAGCCCCAGCATTTT.

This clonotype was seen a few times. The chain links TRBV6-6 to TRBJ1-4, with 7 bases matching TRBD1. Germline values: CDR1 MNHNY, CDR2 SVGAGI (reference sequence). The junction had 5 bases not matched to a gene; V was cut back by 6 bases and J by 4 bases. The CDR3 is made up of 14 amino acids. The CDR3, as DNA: TGTGCCAGCAGCTCGGGACAGCATAATGAAAAACTGTTTTTT. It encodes CASSSGQHNEKLFF.

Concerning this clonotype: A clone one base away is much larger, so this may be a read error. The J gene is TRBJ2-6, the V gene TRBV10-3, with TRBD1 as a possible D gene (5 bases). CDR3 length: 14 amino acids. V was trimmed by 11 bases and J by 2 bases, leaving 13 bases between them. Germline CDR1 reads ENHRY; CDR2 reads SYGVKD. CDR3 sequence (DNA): TGTGCCGGAACAACAGGCCCTGGGGCCAACGTCCTGACTTTC. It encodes CAGTTGPGANVLTF.

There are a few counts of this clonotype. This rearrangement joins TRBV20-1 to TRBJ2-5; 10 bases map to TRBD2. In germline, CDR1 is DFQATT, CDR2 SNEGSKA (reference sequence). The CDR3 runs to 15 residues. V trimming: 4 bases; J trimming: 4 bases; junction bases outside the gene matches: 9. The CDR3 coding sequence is TGCAGTGCTATGGGGCTAGCGGGAGCCCCAGAGACCCAGTACTTC. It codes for CSAMGLAGAPETQYF.

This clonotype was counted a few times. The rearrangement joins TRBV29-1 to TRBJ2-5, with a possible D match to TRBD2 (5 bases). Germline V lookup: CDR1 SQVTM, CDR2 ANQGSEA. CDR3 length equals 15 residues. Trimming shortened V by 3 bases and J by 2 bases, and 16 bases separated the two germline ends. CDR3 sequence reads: CSVDDGVDEQETQYF. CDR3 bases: TGCAGCGTTGACGACGGGGTAGATGAGCAAGAGACCCAGTACTTC.

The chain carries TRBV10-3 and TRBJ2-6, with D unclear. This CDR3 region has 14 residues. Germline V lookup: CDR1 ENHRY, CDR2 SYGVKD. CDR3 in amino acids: CALPRGSGANVLTF. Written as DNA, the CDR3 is TGTGCTCTTCCCCGAGGCTCTGGGGCCAACGTCCTGACTTTC.

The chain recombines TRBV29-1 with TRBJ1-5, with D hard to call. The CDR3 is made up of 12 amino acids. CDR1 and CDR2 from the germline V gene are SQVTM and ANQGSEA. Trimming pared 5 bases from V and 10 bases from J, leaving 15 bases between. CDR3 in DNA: TGCAGCGTTAGGGTCCCCACCAGCCCCCAGCATTTT. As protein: CSVRVPTSPQHF.